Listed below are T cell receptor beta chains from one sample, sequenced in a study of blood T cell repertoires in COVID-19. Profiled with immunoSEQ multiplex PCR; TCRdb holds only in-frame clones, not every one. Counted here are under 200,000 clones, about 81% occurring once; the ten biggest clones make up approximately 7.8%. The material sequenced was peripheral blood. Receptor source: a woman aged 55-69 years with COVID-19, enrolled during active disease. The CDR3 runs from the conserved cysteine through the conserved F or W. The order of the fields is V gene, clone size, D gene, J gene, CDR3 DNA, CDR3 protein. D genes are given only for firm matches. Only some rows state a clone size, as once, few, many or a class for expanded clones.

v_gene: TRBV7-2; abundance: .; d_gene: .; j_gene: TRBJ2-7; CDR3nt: TGTGCCAGCAGCTCACAAAATGACAGACCCTACGAGCAGTACTTC; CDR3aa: CASSSQNDRPYEQYF
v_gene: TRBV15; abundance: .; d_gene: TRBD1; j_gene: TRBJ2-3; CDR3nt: TGTGCCACCAGCAGGGACAGGGGCGCAGATACGCAGTATTTT; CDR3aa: CATSRDRGADTQYF
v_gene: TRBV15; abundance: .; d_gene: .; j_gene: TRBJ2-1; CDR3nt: TGTGCCACCAGCAGAGATCCCCTACCCTACAATGAGCAGTTCTTC; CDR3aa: CATSRDPLPYNEQFF
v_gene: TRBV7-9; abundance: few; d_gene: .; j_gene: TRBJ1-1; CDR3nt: TGTGCCAGCAGCTCCACTAGAACAGGGAGGGGGACTGAAGCTTTCTTT; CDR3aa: CASSSTRTGRGTEAFF
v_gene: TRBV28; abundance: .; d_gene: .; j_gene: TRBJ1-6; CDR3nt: TGTGCCAGCAGTTTATGGAGACAGGTCGCGCGGCCTTCACCCCTCCACTTT; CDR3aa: CASSLWRQVARPSPLHF
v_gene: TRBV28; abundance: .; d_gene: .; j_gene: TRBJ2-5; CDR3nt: TGTGCCAGCAGTTCCAATGGGGGGTGGGAGACCCAGTACTTC; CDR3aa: CASSSNGGWETQYF
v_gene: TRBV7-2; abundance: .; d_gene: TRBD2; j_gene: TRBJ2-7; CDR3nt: TGTGCCAGCAGCTCTGGACTAGCGGGAGTCAGGGAGCAGTACTTC; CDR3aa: CASSSGLAGVREQYF
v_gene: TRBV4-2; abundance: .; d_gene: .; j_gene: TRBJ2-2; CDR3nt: TGTGCCAGCAGCCAGAGAGCGACTGTACAAACCGGGGAGCTGTTTTTT; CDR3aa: CASSQRATVQTGELFF
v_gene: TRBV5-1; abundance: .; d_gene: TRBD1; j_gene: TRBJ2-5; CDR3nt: TGCGCCAGCAGCTTGGGACAGGGGGCAGAGACCCAGTACTTC; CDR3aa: CASSLGQGAETQYF
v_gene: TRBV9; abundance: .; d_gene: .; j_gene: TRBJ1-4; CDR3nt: TGTGCCAGCAGCGTAGACCACGGCGGGGAAAAACTGTTTTTT; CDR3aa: CASSVDHGGEKLFF
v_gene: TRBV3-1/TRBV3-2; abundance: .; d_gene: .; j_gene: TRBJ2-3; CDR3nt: TGTGCCAGCAGCCAAGTCGGTGGGGCGGAAGATACGCAGTATTTT; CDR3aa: CASSQVGGAEDTQYF
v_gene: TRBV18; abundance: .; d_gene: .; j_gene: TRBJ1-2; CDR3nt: TGTGCCAGCTCACCACAATCAGGGTTCTATGGCTACACCTTC; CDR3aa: CASSPQSGFYGYTF
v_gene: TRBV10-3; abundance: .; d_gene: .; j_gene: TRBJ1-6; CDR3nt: TGTGCCATCAGTGAGTCGACGGGGGGTAGCTATAATTCACCCCTCCACTTT; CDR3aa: CAISESTGGSYNSPLHF
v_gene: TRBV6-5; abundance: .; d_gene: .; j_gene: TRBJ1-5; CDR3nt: TGTGCCAGCAGTTCTTCAAGGGAAGGGGGACAGCCCCAGCATTTT; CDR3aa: CASSSSREGGQPQHF
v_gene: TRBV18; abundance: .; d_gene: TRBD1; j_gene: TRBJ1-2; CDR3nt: TGTGCCAGCTCACCACCGGACAGGGGTATTGGCTACACCTTC; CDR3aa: CASSPPDRGIGYTF
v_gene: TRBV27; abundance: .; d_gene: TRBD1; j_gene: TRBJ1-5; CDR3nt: TGTGCCAGCAGTACCTGCACGGACAGGGTCAATCAGCCCCAGCATTTT; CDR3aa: CASSTCTDRVNQPQHF
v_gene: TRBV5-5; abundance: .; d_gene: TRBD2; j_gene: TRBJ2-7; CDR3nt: TGTGCCAGCAGCCTGGGGACTACCCCCAACCTCTACGAGCAGTACTTC; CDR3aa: CASSLGTTPNLYEQYF
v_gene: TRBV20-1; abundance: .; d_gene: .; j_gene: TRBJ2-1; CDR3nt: TGCAGTGCTAGTAGGGGGGGGACGTACAATGAGCAGTTCTTC; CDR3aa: CSASRGGTYNEQFF
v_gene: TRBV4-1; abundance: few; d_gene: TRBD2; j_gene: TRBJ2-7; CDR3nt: TGCGCCAGCAGCCAAGAGGGACTAGCGGGCCGCTACGAGCAGTACTTC; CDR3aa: CASSQEGLAGRYEQYF
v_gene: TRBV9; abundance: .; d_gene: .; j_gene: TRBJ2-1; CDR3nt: TGTGCCAGCAGCTCGGGAAATAGCGACAATGAGCAGTTCTTC; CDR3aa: CASSSGNSDNEQFF
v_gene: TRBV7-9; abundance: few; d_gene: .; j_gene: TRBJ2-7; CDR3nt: TGTGCCAGCAGCTTAGCGCTGGGAGAGGGCTACGAGCAGTACTTC; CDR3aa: CASSLALGEGYEQYF
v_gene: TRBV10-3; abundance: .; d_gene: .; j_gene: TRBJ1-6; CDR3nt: TGTGCCATCAGCCCCCGGGACACAAATTCCTATAATTCACCCCTCCACTTT; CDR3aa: CAISPRDTNSYNSPLHF
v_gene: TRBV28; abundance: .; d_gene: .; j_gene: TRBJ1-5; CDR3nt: TGTGCCAGCAGTCCGCCGGGCGGGAGGGGGGCGAGCAATCAGCCCCAGCATTTT; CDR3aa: CASSPPGGRGASNQPQHF
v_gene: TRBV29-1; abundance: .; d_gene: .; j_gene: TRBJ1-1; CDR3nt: TGCAGCGTTGAAGAAGGTGTCGGGGACACTGAAGCTTTCTTT; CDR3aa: CSVEEGVGDTEAFF
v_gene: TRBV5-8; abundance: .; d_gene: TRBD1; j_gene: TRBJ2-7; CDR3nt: TGTGCCAGCAGCAGGGGGACAGGAAGGTTGTCCTACGAGCAGTACTTC; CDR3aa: CASSRGTGRLSYEQYF
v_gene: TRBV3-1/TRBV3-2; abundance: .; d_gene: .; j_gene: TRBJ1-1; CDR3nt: TGTGCCAGCAGCCAGGGGGGGACTTCGAACACTGAAGCTTTCTTT; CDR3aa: CASSQGGTSNTEAFF
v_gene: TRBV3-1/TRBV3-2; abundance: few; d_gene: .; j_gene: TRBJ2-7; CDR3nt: TGTGCCAGCAGCCAAGATAGACAGGCCCCCCAGCAGTACTTC; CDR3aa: CASSQDRQAPQQYF
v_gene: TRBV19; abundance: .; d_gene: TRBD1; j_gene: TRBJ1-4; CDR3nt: TGTGCCAGTAGTGCCGGACAGGGGGCTAATGAAAAACTGTTTTTT; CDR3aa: CASSAGQGANEKLFF
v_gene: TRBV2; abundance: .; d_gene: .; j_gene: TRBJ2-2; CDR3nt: TGTGCCAGCAGTGAAGTCAGGGGCGGGGAGCTGTTTTTT; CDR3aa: CASSEVRGGELFF
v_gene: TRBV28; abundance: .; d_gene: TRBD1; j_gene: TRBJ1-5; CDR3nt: TGTGCCAGCAGTTCCATCTGGGACAGGGAAGATCAGCCCCAGCATTTT; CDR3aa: CASSSIWDREDQPQHF
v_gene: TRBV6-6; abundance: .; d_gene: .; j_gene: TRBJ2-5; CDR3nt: TGTGCCAGCAGCCTGGTAGTCGGAGAGACCCAGTACTTC; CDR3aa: CASSLVVGETQYF
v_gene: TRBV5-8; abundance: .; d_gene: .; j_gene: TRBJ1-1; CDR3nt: TGTGCCAGTTCCCTGAGCACTGAAGCTTTCTTT; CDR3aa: CASSLSTEAFF
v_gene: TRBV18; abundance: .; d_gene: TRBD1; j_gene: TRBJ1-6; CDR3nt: TGTGCCAGCTCACCCAGTCAGACAGGGAGCTCACCCCTCCACTTT; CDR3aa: CASSPSQTGSSPLHF
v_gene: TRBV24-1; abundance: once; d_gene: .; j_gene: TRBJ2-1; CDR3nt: TGTGCCACCAAAGGCGGGTACAATGAGCAGTTCTTC; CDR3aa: CATKGGYNEQFF
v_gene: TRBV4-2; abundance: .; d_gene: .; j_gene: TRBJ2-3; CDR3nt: TGTGCCAGCAGCCAAGAGAGAGGGCCAGATACGCAGTATTTT; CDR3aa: CASSQERGPDTQYF
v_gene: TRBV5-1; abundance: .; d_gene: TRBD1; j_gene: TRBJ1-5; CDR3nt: TGCGCCAGCAGCTTGGAGGGGGCCGGGGATCAGCCCCAGCATTTT; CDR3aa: CASSLEGAGDQPQHF
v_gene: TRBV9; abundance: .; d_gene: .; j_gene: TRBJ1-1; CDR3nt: TGTGCCAGCAGCGTAAGCGGGGGGGGCCCCCCCTTTGAAGCTTTCTTT; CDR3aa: CASSVSGGGPPFEAFF
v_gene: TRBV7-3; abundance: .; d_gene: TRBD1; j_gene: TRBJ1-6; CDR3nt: TGTGCCAGCAGCCAAGGACAGGGTAAAAATTCACCCCTCCACTTT; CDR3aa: CASSQGQGKNSPLHF
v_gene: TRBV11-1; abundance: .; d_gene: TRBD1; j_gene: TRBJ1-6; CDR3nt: TGTGCCAGCAGCCTGGACAGGGGGCAATCACCCCTCCACTTT; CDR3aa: CASSLDRGQSPLHF
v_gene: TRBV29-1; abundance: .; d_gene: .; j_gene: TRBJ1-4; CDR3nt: TGCAGCGTTTCCTGGGGCGAAAAACTGTTTTTT; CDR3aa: CSVSWGEKLFF
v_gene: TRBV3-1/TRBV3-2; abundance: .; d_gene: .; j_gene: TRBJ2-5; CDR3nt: TGTGCCAGCAGCTCACGATCCGGGGGGCTCAAAGCGGAGACCCAGTACTTC; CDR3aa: CASSSRSGGLKAETQYF
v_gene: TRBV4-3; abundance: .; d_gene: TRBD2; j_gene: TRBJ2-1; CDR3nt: TGCGCCAGCAGCATTGGACTAGCGGGAGCGGGGGCCTACAATGAGCAGTTCTTC; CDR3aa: CASSIGLAGAGAYNEQFF
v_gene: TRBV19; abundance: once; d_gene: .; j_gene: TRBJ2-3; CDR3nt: TGTGCCAGTAGTAGCCAGAGGGCAGATACGCAGTATTTT; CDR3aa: CASSSQRADTQYF
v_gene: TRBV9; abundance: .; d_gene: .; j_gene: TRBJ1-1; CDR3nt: TGTGCCAGCAGCTCAGGCTTGAACACTGAAGCTTTCTTT; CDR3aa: CASSSGLNTEAFF
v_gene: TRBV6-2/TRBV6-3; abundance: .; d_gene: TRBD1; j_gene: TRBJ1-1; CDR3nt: TGTGCCAGCAGTTCCGGGACAGTCCGGTGGGGCACTGAAGCTTTCTTT; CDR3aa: CASSSGTVRWGTEAFF
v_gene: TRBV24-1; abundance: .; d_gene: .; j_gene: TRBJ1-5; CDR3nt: TGTGCCACCAGTGACCATGACAGTGTCAATCAGCCCCAGCATTTT; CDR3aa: CATSDHDSVNQPQHF
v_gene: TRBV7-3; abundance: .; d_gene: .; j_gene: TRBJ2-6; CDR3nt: TGTGCCAGCAGCCGAGGGCCGTCTGGGGCCAACGTCCTGACTTTC; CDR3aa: CASSRGPSGANVLTF
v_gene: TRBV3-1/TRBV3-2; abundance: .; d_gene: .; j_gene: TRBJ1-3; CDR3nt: TGTGCCAGCAGCCAAGGAGTCTCCTCTGGAAACACCATATATTTT; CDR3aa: CASSQGVSSGNTIYF
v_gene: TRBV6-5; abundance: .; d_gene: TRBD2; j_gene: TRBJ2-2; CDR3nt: TGTGCCAGCGGTCGCGGGAGGGCCGACACCGGGGAGCTGTTTTTT; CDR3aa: CASGRGRADTGELFF
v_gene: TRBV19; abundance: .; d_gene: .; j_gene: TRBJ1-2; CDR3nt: TGTGCCAGTAGTCCTGGGAGGTACGGCTACACCTTC; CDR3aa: CASSPGRYGYTF
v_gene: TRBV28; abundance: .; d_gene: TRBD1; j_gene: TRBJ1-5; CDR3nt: TGTGCCAGCAGTTCCCCGGGACAGAGTCAGCCCCAGCATTTT; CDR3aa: CASSSPGQSQPQHF
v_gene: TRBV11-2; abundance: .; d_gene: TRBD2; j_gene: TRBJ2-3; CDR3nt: TGTGCCAGCAGCTACTCCGGGACTAGTACAGATACGCAGTATTTT; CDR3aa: CASSYSGTSTDTQYF
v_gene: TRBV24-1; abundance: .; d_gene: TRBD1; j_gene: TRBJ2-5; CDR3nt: TGTGCCACCAGTGACCAGGGGGCCAATAAAGAGACCCAGTACTTC; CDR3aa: CATSDQGANKETQYF